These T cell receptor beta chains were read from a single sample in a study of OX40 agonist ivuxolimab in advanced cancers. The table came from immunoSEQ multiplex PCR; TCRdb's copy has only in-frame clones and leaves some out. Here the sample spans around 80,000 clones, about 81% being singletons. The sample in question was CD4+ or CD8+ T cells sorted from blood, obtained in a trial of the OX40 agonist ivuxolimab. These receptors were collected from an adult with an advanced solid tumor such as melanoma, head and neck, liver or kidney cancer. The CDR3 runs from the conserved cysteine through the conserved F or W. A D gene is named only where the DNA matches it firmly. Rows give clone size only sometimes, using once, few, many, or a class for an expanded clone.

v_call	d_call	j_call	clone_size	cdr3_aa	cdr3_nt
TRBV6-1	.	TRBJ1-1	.	CASSLRQRAEAFF	TGTGCCAGCAGTCTGCGACAGAGAGCTGAAGCTTTCTTT
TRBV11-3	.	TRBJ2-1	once	CASGSTYNEQFF	TGTGCCAGCGGGAGTACTTACAATGAGCAGTTCTTC
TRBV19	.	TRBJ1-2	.	CASSRGAQNGYTF	TGTGCCAGTAGTCGGGGGGCGCAGAATGGCTACACCTTC
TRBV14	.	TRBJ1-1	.	CASSQNLASTLNTEAFF	TGTGCCAGCAGCCAAAATTTAGCTTCGACCCTGAACACTGAAGCTTTCTTT
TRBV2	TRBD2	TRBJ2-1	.	CASRGGTSGIYNEQFF	TGTGCCAGCAGGGGAGGGACTAGCGGGATTTACAATGAGCAGTTCTTC
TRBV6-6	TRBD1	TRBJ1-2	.	CASSYSGTGGYTF	TGTGCCAGCAGTTACTCGGGGACAGGCGGCTACACCTTC
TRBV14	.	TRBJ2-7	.	CASSQYGYEQYF	TGTGCCAGCAGCCAGTATGGTTACGAGCAGTACTTC
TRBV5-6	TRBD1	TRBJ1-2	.	CASSWGQVLGGYTF	TGTGCCAGCAGCTGGGGACAGGTCCTCGGAGGCTACACCTTC
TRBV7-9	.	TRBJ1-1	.	CASSLDHSGGTEAFF	TGTGCCAGCAGCTTAGATCACAGTGGAGGGACTGAAGCTTTCTTT
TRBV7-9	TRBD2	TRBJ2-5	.	CASSLSSSGVRETQYF	TGTGCCAGCAGCTTATCTTCTAGCGGGGTTCGTGAGACCCAGTACTTC
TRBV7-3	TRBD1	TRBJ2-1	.	CASRTGSLYNEQFF	TGTGCCAGCCGGACAGGGTCCCTCTACAATGAGCAGTTCTTC